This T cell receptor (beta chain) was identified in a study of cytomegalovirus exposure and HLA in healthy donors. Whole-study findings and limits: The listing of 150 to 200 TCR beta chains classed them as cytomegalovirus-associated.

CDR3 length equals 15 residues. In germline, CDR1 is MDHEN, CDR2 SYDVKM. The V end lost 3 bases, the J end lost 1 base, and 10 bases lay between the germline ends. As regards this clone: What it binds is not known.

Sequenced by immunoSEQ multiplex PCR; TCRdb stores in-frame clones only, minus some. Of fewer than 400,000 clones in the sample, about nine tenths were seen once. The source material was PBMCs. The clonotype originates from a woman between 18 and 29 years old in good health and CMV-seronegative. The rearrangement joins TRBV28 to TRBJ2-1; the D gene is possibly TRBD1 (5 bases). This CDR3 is CASSFWGRSYNEQFF. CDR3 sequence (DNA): TGTGCCAGCAGTTTCTGGGGCCGTTCCTACAATGAGCAGTTCTTC.